The 10 T cell receptor beta chains given below trace back to one sample, sequenced in a study of regulatory T cells in long-lasting Graves disease (dated by TCRdb to the early 2020s). The time point label corresponds to: newly diagnosed GD, antithyroid drugs for less than 3 months. For both TCR sequencing and RNA sequencing, RNA was extracted from PBMCs in TRIzol. The library was built by means of multiplex PCR. Sequencing was carried out with an Illumina HiSeq 4000. iRepertoire HTBI primers and Arm-PCR amplification of CDR3 regions were used to construct TCR beta libraries. TCRdb reprocessing: public reads trimmed at Q25 with fastp, clones called with MiXCR, in-frame beta chains kept. Merged by CDR3 protein, the rows form single entries marked with the most common genes and DNA. The sample has fewer than 350,000 distinct CDR3 sequences on record, about 20% of them singletons. The ten largest clonotypes hold about 40% of the sample.

The sample here was peripheral blood mononuclear cells (PBMCs), taken at new diagnosis, from a patient treated with antithyroid drugs. The receptors here all came from a female donor with Graves disease.

The chain recombines TRBV2 with TRBJ1-2; no definite D call. CDR1 and CDR2 from the germline V gene are SNHLY and FYNNEI. This CDR3 comprises 18 residues. V shed 1 base and J shed 0 bases, with 18 bases lying between them. The CDR3 loop reads CASSEGAANLSPNYGYTF. CDR3 nucleotide sequence: TGTGCCAGCAGTGAAGGGGCAGCTAACCTATCCCCTAACTATGGCTACACCTTC.

Ten or more counts support this clonotype. V usage is TRBV6-5 and J usage is TRBJ2-7, with 7 bases identical to TRBD1. CDR1 and CDR2 (germline): MNHEY, SVGAGI. The CDR3 has 17 residues. V shed 0 bases and J 0 bases; nucleotides not matched to a gene: 8. CDR3 loop: CASSYSRGPENSYEQYF. The CDR3 nucleotides read TGTGCCAGCAGTTACTCGAGGGGGCCGGAGAACTCCTACGAGCAGTACTTC.

This clonotype has a count of ten or more. V and J are TRBV6-1 and TRBJ1-1, with D possibly being TRBD1 (5 bases). Deletions cut 4 bases from V and 0 bases from J, with 9 bases between. Germline V lookup: CDR1 MNHNS, CDR2 SASEGT. CDR3 size: 14 residues. CDR3 residues: CASSVQGMNTEAFF. The CDR3 DNA reads TGTGCCAGCAGTGTTCAGGGCATGAACACTGAAGCTTTCTTT.

This clonotype showed up many times. V and J are TRBV20-1 and TRBJ1-5; D ambiguous. In germline, CDR1 is DFQATT, CDR2 SNEGSKA (reference sequence). V was clipped by 1 base and J by 5 bases, with 12 bases between them. This CDR3 spans 14 amino acids. CDR3 residues: CSARAPPGDQPQHF. The CDR3 DNA is TGCAGTGCTAGAGCCCCCCCCGGGGATCAGCCCCAGCATTTT.

This clonotype was seen many times. The gene calls are TRBV27 and TRBJ1-2; 7 bases align to TRBD1. The germline gives CDR1 MNHEY, CDR2 SMNVEV (reference sequence). CDR3 length: 13 amino acids. V shed 6 bases and J 6 bases; nucleotides not matched to a gene: 7. CDR3 nucleotide sequence: TGTGCCAGCAGGAACAGGGGAACGAATGGCTACACCTTC. Translation gives CASRNRGTNGYTF.

The chain recombines TRBV6-2 or TRBV6-3 with TRBJ2-4; D might be TRBD1 or TRBD2, each matching 5 bases. Looked up from germline, CDR1 is MNHEY and CDR2 is SVGEGT. The CDR3 is made up of 15 amino acids. Trimming left V 4 bases short and J 0 bases short, with 10 bases between. The CDR3: CASSSSGTAKNIQYF. The CDR3 bases are TGTGCCAGCAGTTCTTCCGGGACAGCCAAAAACATTCAGTACTTC.

Of note for this clonotype: The junction does not match germline at one end; this may be a read error. V gene TRBV7-9 combines with J gene TRBJ2-1; D not certain. This CDR3 has 11 amino acids. Germline V CDR1 and CDR2: SEHNR, FQNEAQ (reference sequence). In DNA form, the CDR3 reads TGTGCCAGCAACTTAGCCGATGAGCAGTTCTTC. Protein product: CASNLADEQFF.

This clonotype was counted a few times. The CDR3 DNA reads as TGTGCCAGTAGTATAGAGGCAGATACTGGAAACACCATATATTTT. This sequence encodes CASSIEADTGNTIYF. V is TRBV19 and J is TRBJ1-3; D is unresolved. The CDR3 sequence is 15 residues long. V shed 0 bases and J shed 2 bases, with 8 bases lying between them. Looked up from germline, CDR1 is LNHDA and CDR2 is SQIVND (reference sequence). Based on the CDR3 plus reference TRBV19 and TRBJ1-3, the full variable domain is DGGITQSPKYLFRKEGQNVTLSCEQNLNHDAMYWYRQDPGQGLRLIYYSQIVNDFQKGDIAEGYSVSREKKESFPLTVTSAQKNPTAFYLCASSIEADTGNTIYFGEGSWLTVV.

Ten or more counts support this clonotype. The CDR3 region is CASTPAAHSDEAFF. DNA of the CDR3: TGTGCCAGTACCCCAGCAGCCCACAGTGATGAAGCTTTCTTT. V gene TRBV19 combines with J gene TRBJ1-1; D remains ambiguous. The CDR3 sequence is 14 residues long. Between the trimmed V and J ends, which lost 7 bases and 7 bases, there was a span of 19 bases. Per the germline V gene, CDR1 is LNHDA and CDR2 is SQIVND (reference sequence). Using reference TRBV19 and TRBJ1-1 for the parts outside the CDR3, the full variable domain is DGGITQSPKYLFRKEGQNVTLSCEQNLNHDAMYWYRQDPGQGLRLIYYSQIVNDFQKGDIAEGYSVSREKKESFPLTVTSAQKNPTAFYLCASTPAAHSDEAFFGQGTRLTVV.

This clonotype was seen repeatedly, ten times or more. V usage is TRBV24-1 and J usage is TRBJ2-5, with 8 positions matching TRBD1. Germline lookup yields CDR1 KGHDR and CDR2 SFDVKD. Losses at the gene ends were 7 bases for V and 1 base for J; bases not matched to a gene: 7. CDR3 length: 15 amino acids. CDR3 sequence: CATRGTGWGQETQYF. Here the CDR3 DNA reads TGTGCCACCAGGGGGACAGGTTGGGGCCAAGAGACCCAGTACTTC.